The clone carrying this T cell receptor (beta chain) appeared many times. This specimen belongs to a study of neurological immune-mediated disorders. The cells used in sorted libraries, CD4+ or CD8+ T cells, numbered 900,000 to 1,000,000. The cDNA was synthesized by 5'RACE incorporating 10-nucleotide random UMIs. TCRdb redid the calling of the 5' RACE reads with MiXCR, one entry per CDR3 protein. The sample holds around 55,000 distinct CDR3 sequences, over 3.5% seen once. The trim removed 5 bases at V and 3 bases at J, leaving 15 bases unmatched. The germline V gene encodes CDR1 ENHRY and CDR2 SYGVKD. The CDR3 is made up of 18 amino acids.

What was sequenced was CD4+ T cells from blood. The rearrangement uses TRBV10-3 and TRBJ2-7, with 11 bases matching TRBD2. The clonotype originates from a woman aged 40-49 years with multiple sclerosis. In DNA form, the CDR3 reads TGTGCCATCAGTCCGGCCGGTCTAGCGGGGGGCACCTTCTACGAGCAGTACTTC. Protein sequence: CAISPAGLAGGTFYEQYF.